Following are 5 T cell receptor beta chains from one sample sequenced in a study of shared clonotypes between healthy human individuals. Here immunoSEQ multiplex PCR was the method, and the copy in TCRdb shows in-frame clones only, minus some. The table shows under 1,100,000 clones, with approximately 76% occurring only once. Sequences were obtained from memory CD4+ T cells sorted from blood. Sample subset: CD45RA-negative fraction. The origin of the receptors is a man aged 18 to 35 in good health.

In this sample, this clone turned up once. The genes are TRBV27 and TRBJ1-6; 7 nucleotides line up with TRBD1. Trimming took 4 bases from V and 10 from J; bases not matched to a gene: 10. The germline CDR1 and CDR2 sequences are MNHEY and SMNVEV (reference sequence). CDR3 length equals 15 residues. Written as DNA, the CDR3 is TGTGCCAGCAGTTCGACAGGGATCCTTGGATCACCCCTCCACTTT. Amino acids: CASSSTGILGSPLHF.

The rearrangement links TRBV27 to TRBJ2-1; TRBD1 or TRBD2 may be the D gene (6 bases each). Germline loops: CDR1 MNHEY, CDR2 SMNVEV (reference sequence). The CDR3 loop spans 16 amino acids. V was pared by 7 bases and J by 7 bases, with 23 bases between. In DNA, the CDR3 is TGTGCCAGCATAGGGGCAAAGGGGGGCCCTTCAAATGAGCAGTTCTTC. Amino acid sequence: CASIGAKGGPSNEQFF.

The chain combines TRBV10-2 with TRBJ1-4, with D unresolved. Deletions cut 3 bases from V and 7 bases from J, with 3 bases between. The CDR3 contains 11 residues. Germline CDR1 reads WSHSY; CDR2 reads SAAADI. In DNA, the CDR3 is TGCGCCAGCAGTGATCCTGAAAAACTGTTTTTT. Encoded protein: CASSDPEKLFF.

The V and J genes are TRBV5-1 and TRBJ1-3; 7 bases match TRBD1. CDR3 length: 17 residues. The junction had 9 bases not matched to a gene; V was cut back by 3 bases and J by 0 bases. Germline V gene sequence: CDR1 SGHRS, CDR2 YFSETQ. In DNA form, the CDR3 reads TGCGCCAGCAGCTATGGACCAGGGGGTACCTCTGGAAACACCATATATTTT. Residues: CASSYGPGGTSGNTIYF.

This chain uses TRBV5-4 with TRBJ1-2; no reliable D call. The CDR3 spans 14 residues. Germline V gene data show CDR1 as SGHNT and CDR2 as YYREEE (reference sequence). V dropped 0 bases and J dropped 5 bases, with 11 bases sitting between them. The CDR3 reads CASSLAKTVYGYTF. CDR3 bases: TGTGCCAGCAGCTTGGCCAAAACCGTTTATGGCTACACCTTC. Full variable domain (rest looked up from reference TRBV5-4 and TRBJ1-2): ETGVTQSPTHLIKTRGQQVTLRCSSQSGHNTVSWYQQALGQGPQFIFQYYREEENGRGNFPPRFSGLQFPNYSSELNVNALELDDSALYLCASSLAKTVYGYTFGSGTRLTVV.